This TCR beta chain was documented in a study of shared clonotypes between healthy human individuals. Method: immunoSEQ multiplex PCR; TCRdb's copy keeps in-frame clones and lacks some. The sample gives some 2.1 million clones, 85% to 95% of which show up once; 0.13% is in the top ten. Losses at the gene ends were 6 bases for V and 10 bases for J; bases not matched to a gene: 10. Germline CDR1 reads LNHDA; CDR2 reads SQIVND (reference sequence). CDR3 size: 15 residues. The chain has TRBV19 and TRBJ1-6; 9 nucleotides line up with TRBD1. This sequence was found in a man aged 18 to 29 in good health. The specimen was naive CD4+ T cells sorted from blood. The subset here: CD45RA+ positively selected. DNA of the CDR3: TGTGCCAGTAGCAGTCATCGGACAGGGGACTCACCCCTCCACTTT. This codes for CASSSHRTGDSPLHF.